This T cell receptor (beta chain) was recorded in a study of T cell changes during pregnancy in multiple sclerosis. Sequencing used immunoSEQ multiplex PCR; TCRdb keeps in-frame clones, though not all of them. The table includes 30,000 to 40,000 clones, just under 95% detected once. V was pared by 6 bases and J by 6 bases, with 14 bases between. The CDR3 is 13 residues long. CDR1 and CDR2 (germline): MNHEY, SMNVEV (reference sequence). This clone was seen a single time. The starting material was CD8+ T cells from peripheral blood mononuclear cells, obtained in the third trimester of pregnancy. The TCR sequence derives from a female donor with multiple sclerosis, enrolled in a pregnancy study. The chain employs TRBV27 and TRBJ1-1, with TRBD1 as a possible D gene (6 bases). CDR3 sequence (DNA): TGTGCCAGCAGCCCAACAGGGATCTCTGAAGCTTTCTTT. It yields the protein CASSPTGISEAFF.